This TCR beta chain originates from a study of blood T cell repertoires in COVID-19. In the study overall: Whether acute or convalescent, the COVID-19 samples came from the United States, Italy and Spain. In each case, the material was cDNA or gDNA derived from T cells, B-cell-depleted T cells, or PBMCs.

Original processing methods: Reference gene primers were amplified, and this amplification served to estimate nucleated cell counts. The protocol was immunoSEQ multiplex PCR, while the TCRdb copy is restricted to in-frame clones and leaves out a portion. That table gives V, J and clone size, and the DNA gave D and trimming. The data show some 190,000 clones, roughly 80% seen once. J was trimmed by 2 bases and V by 5 bases; bases with no gene match: 5. The CDR3 is 15 amino acids. CDR1 is MDHEN and CDR2 is SYDVKM in the germline V gene. The J gene is TRBJ1-5, the V gene TRBV28; 8 bases are a match to TRBD1. Sequenced: peripheral blood. The receptor's source is a woman aged 45 to 65 with acute or convalescent COVID-19. The CDR3 DNA follows: TGTGCCAGCAGTCTTGAGGACAGGGGCAATCAGCCCCAGCATTTT. The encoded protein is CASSLEDRGNQPQHF.